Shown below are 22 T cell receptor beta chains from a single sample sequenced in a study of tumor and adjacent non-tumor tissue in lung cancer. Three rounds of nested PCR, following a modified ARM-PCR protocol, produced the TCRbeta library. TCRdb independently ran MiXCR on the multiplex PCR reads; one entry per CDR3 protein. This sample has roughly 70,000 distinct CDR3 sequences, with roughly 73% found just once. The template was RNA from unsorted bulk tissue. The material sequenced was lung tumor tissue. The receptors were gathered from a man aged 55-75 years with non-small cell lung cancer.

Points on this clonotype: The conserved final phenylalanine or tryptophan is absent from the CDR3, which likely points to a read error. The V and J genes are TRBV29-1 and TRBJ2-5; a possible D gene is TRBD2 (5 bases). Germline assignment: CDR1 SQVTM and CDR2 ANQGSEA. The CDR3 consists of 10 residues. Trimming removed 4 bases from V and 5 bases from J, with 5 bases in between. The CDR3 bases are TGCAGCGTTGGCGGGGAGACCCAGTACTCC. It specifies CSVGGETQYS.

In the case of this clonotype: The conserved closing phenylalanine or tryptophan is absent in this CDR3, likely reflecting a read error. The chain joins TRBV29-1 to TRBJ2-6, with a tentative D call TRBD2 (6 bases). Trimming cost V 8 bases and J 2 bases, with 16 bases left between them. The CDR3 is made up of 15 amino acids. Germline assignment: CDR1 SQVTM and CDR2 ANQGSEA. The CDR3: CSMAGLEAGANVLTL. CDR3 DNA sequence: TGCAGCATGGCGGGGTTAGAAGCTGGGGCCAACGTCCTGACTTTA.

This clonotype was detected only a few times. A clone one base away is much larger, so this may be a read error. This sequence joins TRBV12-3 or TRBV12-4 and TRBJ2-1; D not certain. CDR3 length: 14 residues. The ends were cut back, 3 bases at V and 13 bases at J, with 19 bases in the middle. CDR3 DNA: TGTGCCAGCAGTTTCGCCCGATCAAGAAGGGATCAGTTCTTC. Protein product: CASSFARSRRDQFF.

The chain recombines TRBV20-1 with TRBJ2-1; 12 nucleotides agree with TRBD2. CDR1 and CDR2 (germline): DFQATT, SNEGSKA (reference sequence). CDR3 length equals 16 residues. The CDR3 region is CSVRGGLAGTWDEQFF. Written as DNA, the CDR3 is TGCAGCGTTAGAGGTGGACTAGCGGGAACGTGGGATGAGCAGTTCTTC.

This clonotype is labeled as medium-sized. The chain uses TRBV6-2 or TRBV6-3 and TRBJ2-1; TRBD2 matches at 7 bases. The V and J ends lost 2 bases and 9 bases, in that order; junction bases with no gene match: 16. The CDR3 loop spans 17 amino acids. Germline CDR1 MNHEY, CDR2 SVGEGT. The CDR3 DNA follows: TGTGCCAGCAGTTACAATATACGCGGGAGTTTCCCCCCTGAGCAGTTCTTC. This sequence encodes CASSYNIRGSFPPEQFF.

CDR3 protein: CSPSIGGDTEAFF. In DNA, the CDR3 is TGCAGCCCCTCGATAGGGGGGGACACTGAAGCTTTCTTT. The rearrangement uses TRBV29-1 and TRBJ1-1; D may be TRBD1 (6 bases). The CDR3 spans 13 residues. The germline CDR1 and CDR2 sequences are SQVTM and ANQGSEA. V lost 8 bases and J lost 3, with 16 bases in between.

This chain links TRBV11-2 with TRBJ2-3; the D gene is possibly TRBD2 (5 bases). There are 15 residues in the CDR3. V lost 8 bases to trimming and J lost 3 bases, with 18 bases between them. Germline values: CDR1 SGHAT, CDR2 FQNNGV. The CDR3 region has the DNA TGTGCCAGCGGCTCTAGGGCGGGCGGTACAGATACGCAGTATTTT. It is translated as CASGSRAGGTDTQYF.

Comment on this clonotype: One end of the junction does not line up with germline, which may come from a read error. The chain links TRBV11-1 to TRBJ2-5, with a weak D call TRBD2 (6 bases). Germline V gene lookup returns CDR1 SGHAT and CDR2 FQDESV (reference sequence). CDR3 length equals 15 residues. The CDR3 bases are TGTGTCAGCAGCTCGGGACTGGCAGTGGGGGAGACCCAGTACTTC. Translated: CVSSSGLAVGETQYF. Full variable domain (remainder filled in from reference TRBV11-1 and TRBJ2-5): EAEVAQSPRYKITEKSQAVAFWCDPISGHATLYWYRQILGQGPELLVQFQDESVVDDSQLPKDRFSAERLKGVDSTLKIQPAELGDSAMYLCVSSSGLAVGETQYFGPGTRLLVL.

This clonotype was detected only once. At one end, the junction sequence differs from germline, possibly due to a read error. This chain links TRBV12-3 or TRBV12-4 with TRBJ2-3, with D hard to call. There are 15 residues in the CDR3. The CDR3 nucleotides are TGTGCCAGCAGTTTTTGGGTCCCAGGCACAGATACGCAGAATTTT. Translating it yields CASSFWVPGTDTQNF.

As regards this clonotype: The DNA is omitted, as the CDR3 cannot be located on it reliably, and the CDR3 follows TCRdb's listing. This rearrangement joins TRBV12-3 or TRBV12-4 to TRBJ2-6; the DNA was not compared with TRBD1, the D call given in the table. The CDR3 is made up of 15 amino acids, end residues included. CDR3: CASNYWGTGAKVLNF.

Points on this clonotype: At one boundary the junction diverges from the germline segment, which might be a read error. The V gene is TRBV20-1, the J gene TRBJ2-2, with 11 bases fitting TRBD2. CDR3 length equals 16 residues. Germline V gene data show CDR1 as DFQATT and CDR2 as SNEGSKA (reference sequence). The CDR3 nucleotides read TGCAGTGCTACTTTAGCGGGAGGGTCGGAGACCGGGAAGCTGTTGTTT. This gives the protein CSATLAGGSETGKLLF.

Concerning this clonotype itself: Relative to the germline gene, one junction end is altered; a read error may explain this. CDR3 residues: CDSSRDSTDTQYF. DNA for the CDR3: TGTGACAGCAGTCGGGACAGCACAGATACGCAGTATTTT. V gene TRBV28 combines with J gene TRBJ2-3; perhaps D is TRBD1 or TRBD2 (5 bases each). Germline V lookup: CDR1 MDHEN, CDR2 SYDVKM. This CDR3 is built from 13 residues.

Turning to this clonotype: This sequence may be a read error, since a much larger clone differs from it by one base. CDR3 sequence reads: CASSRTGRQYF. The CDR3 DNA reads as TGTGCCAGCAGTAGGACAGGCAGGCAGTACTTC. The chain couples TRBV6-1 to TRBJ2-7; 7 bases map to TRBD1. The CDR3 runs 11 residues. V gave up 5 bases and J gave up 9 bases; unmatched junction bases: 4. Germline CDR1 reads MNHNS; CDR2 reads SASEGT.

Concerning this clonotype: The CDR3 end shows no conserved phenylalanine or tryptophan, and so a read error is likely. CDR3 coding DNA: TGCAGTGCTAGACAGGGGGCTGAAAAACTGTTTCCT. This sequence encodes CSARQGAEKLFP. The chain joins TRBV20-1 to TRBJ1-4; TRBD1 aligns across 8 bases. Germline V gene sequence: CDR1 DFQATT, CDR2 SNEGSKA (reference sequence). The length of the CDR3 is 12 residues. V gave up 2 bases and J gave up 7 bases; unmatched junction bases: 0.

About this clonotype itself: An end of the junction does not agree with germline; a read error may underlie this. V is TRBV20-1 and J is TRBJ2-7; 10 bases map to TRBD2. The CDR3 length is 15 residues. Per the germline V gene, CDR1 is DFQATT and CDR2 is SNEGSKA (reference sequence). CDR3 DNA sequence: TGCAGTGTCGCCGGGACTAGCGAGGCTTCCTACGAGCACTACTTC. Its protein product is CSVAGTSEASYEHYF.

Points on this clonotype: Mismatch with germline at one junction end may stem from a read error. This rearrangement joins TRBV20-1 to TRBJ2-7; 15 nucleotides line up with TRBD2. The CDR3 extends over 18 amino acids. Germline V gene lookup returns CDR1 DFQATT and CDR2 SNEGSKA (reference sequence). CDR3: CGASAGLAGGPDHYELYF. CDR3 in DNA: TGCGGTGCTAGCGCCGGACTAGCGGGAGGGCCGGATCACTACGAGCTGTACTTC.

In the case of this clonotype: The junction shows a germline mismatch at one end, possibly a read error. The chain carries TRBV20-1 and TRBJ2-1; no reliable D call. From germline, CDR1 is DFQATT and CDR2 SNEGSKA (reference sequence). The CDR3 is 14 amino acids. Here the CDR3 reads CSAAATTAYNEQLF. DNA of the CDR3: TGCAGTGCCGCAGCCACTACCGCCTATAATGAGCAGTTATTC.

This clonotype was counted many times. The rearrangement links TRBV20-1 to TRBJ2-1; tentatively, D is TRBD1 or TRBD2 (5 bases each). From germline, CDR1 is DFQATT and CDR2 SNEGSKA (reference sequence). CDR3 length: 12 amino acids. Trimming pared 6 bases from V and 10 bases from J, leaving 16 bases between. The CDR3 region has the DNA TGCAGTGCCAGGGTAGGAGGAGGCGAGCAGTTCTTC. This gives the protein CSARVGGGEQFF.

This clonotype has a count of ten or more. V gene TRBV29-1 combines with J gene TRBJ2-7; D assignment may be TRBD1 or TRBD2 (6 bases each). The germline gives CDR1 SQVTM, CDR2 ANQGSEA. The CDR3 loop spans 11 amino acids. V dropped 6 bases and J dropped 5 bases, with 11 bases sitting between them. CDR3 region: CSVGGGNEQYF. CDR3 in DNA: TGCAGCGTCGGAGGGGGGAACGAGCAGTACTTC.

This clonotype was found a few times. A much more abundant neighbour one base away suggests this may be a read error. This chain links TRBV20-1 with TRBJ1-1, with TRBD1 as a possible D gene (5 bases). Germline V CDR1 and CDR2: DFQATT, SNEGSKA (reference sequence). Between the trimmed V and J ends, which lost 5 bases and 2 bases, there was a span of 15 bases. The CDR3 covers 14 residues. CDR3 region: CSAGSGTTNTEAFF. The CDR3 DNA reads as TGCAGTGCTGGTTCCGGGACCACAAACACTGAAGCTTTCTTT.

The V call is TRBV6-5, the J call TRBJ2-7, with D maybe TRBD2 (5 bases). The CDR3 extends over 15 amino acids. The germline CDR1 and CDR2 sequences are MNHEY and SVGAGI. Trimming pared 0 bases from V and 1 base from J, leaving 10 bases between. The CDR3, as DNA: TGTGCCAGCAGTTACTCACGGGAAGTGTCCTACGAGCAGTACTTC. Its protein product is CASSYSREVSYEQYF.

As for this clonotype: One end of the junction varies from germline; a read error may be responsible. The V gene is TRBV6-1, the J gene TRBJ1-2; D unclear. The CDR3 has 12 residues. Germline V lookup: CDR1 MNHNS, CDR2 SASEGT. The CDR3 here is CVSRTETYSYTF. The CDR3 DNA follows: TGTGTCAGCAGAACTGAGACCTATAGCTACACCTTC.